One T cell receptor (beta chain) is described in this entry. This sample was taken from a study of blood T cell repertoires in COVID-19. The V gene lost 3 bases and the J gene lost 7 bases, with 10 bases spanning the gap. Germline V gene data show CDR1 as WSHSY and CDR2 as SAAADI. The CDR3 is 14 amino acids. Original processing methods: How many nucleated cells were present was estimated from reference gene primer amplification. Data came from immunoSEQ multiplex PCR; TCRdb stores just in-frame clones and leaves some out. V, J and clone size reflect that table, while D and trimming were determined from the DNA. Of about 410,000 clones listed, 90% were seen once; the top ten hold approximately 0.55%.

The chain joins TRBV10-2 to TRBJ1-6; D gene uncertain. This sequence was found in a man younger than 35 who had recovered from COVID-19. Sequencing used PBMCs or T cells enriched from blood (not recorded which). The CDR3 DNA reads as TGCGCCAGCAGTGATTGGGGAGTGAATTCACCCCTCCACTTT. Protein product: CASSDWGVNSPLHF.